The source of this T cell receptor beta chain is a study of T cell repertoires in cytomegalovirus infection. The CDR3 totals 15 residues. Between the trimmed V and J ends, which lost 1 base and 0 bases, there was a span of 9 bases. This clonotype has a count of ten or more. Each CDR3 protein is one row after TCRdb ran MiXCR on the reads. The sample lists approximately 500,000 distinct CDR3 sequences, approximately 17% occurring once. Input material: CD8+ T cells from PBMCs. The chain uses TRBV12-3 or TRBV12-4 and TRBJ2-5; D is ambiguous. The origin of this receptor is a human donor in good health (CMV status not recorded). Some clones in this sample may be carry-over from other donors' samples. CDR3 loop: CASSLDSGYQETQYF. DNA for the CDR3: TGTGCCAGCAGTTTAGACTCCGGGTACCAAGAGACCCAGTACTTC.